Following are 17 T cell receptor beta chains from one sample sequenced in a study of response to subunit inactivated influenza vaccine. TCRdb ran MiXCR on the RT-PCR reads and lists one entry per CDR3 protein. The table shows 500,000 to 700,000 distinct CDR3 sequences, with roughly 25% occurring only once. The same data also went into a second study, on T cells expressing NK-cell markers. That work adds: 5'RACE template switching built TCR beta cDNA with unique molecular identifiers.

The source material was CD4+ T cells sorted from PBMCs, sampled roughly 12 days after vaccination. These receptor sequences come from a middle-aged man who received an inactivated influenza vaccine.

This clonotype has a handful of counts. This chain joins TRBV29-1 and TRBJ2-1, with 13 bases matching TRBD2. CDR3 length: 14 amino acids. The V gene end was trimmed by 8 bases and the J gene end by 7 bases; junction bases not matched to a gene: 8. CDR1 and CDR2 (germline): SQVTM, ANQGSEA. This chain's CDR3 is CSTGGGLAGNEQFF. The DNA for the CDR3 is TGCAGCACGGGGGGGGGACTAGCGGGAAATGAGCAGTTCTTC.

V usage is TRBV3-1 and J usage is TRBJ2-7, with D possibly matching TRBD2 (5 bases). This CDR3 is 17 amino acids long. V lost 1 base and J lost 0, with 16 bases in between. The germline V gene has CDR1 LGHDT and CDR2 YNNKEL (reference sequence). The CDR3 loop reads CASSQVYASGSSYEQYF. The CDR3 nucleotides are TGTGCCAGCAGCCAAGTTTACGCATCTGGGAGCTCCTACGAGCAGTACTTC.

This clonotype showed up just a few times. The chain is built from TRBV18 and TRBJ2-2; the D gene is possibly TRBD2 (6 bases). Deletions cut 1 base from V and 2 bases from J, with 8 bases between. The germline V gene encodes CDR1 KGHSH and CDR2 LQKENI. The CDR3 loop spans 15 amino acids. The DNA of the CDR3 is TGTGCCAGCTCACCACTTGCGGGAAACACCGGGGAGCTGTTTTTT. Translated, it gives CASSPLAGNTGELFF.

The J gene is TRBJ2-5, the V gene TRBV20-1; D uncertain. The CDR3 runs to 15 residues. The germline V and J ends were trimmed by 3 bases and 3 bases, with 17 bases remaining between them. Germline V gene data show CDR1 as DFQATT and CDR2 as SNEGSKA (reference sequence). CDR3 nucleotide sequence: TGCAGTGCTAGCAGACACATCCCCCAGGAAGAGACCCAGTACTTC. Protein: CSASRHIPQEETQYF.

The gene calls are TRBV4-1 and TRBJ2-2; D is undetermined. The CDR3 is 16 residues long. The germline V gene encodes CDR1 MGHRA and CDR2 YSYEKL. V lost 1 base, J lost 4 bases, and 13 bases lay in between. The DNA for the CDR3 is TGCGCCAGCAGCCAAGTCCCCTCCAGTACCACCGGGGAGCTGTTTTTT. Protein: CASSQVPSSTTGELFF.

This clonotype was recorded only once. The chain joins TRBV11-2 to TRBJ2-1, with 11 bases aligning to TRBD2. Germline loops: CDR1 SGHAT, CDR2 FQNNGV. V dropped 0 bases and J dropped 2; count of bases not matched to a gene: 3. The CDR3 has 17 residues. The CDR3 loop reads CASSLDGSGGAYNEQFF. The CDR3 bases are TGTGCCAGCAGCTTAGATGGTAGCGGGGGGGCCTACAATGAGCAGTTCTTC.

This clonotype was seen a few times. J is TRBJ2-5 and V is TRBV18; D is unclear. CDR1 and CDR2 (germline): KGHSH, LQKENI. V lost 3 bases and J lost 5, with 10 bases in between. CDR3 size: 13 residues. The CDR3 reads CASSPDNGETQYF. The CDR3 DNA is TGTGCCAGCTCACCTGACAACGGGGAGACCCAGTACTTC. The full variable domain, in which reference TRBV18 and TRBJ2-5 provide the parts outside the CDR3, is NAGVMQNPRHLVRRRGQEARLRCSPMKGHSHVYWYRQLPEEGLKFMVYLQKENIIDESGMPKERFSAEFPKEGPSILRIQQVVRGDSAAYFCASSPDNGETQYFGPGTRLLVL.

The rearrangement joins TRBV20-1 to TRBJ2-5, with D unclear. V lost 4 bases, J lost 2 bases, and 5 bases lay in between. The CDR3 runs 11 residues. Germline CDR1 DFQATT, CDR2 SNEGSKA (reference sequence). CDR3 nucleotide sequence: TGCAGTGCTACTCGTCAAGAGACCCAGTACTTC. Translating it yields CSATRQETQYF.

This clonotype has a handful of counts. The J gene is TRBJ2-7, the V gene TRBV6-1; a weak D match, TRBD1 (6 bases). Germline V gene data show CDR1 as MNHNS and CDR2 as SASEGT. V lost 6 bases and J lost 3, with 15 bases in between. CDR3 length: 14 amino acids. The CDR3: CASRSQGSYYEQYF. Written as DNA, the CDR3 is TGTGCCAGCAGGTCACAGGGCTCGTACTACGAGCAGTACTTC.

This clonotype has ten or more counts. The chain carries TRBV6-4 and TRBJ2-1, with D unclear. The CDR3 contains 13 residues. CDR1 and CDR2 (germline): MRHNA, SNTAGT. The germline V and J ends were trimmed by 2 bases and 7 bases, with 9 bases remaining between them. The CDR3 DNA reads TGTGCCAGCAGTGACGAGGAGTGGAATGAGCAGTTCTTC. Protein sequence: CASSDEEWNEQFF.

The chain is built from TRBV28 and TRBJ1-5; no clear D gene. This CDR3 contains 15 residues. Looked up from germline, CDR1 is MDHEN and CDR2 is SYDVKM. Trimming removed 10 bases from V and 1 base from J, with 17 bases in between. The CDR3: CAMGPGRQSNQPQHF. The CDR3 coding sequence is TGTGCCATGGGCCCCGGGCGGCAGAGCAATCAGCCCCAGCATTTT.

The sample holds a few counts of this clonotype. J is TRBJ2-7 and V is TRBV9; 7 nucleotides match TRBD1. Germline lookup yields CDR1 SGDLS and CDR2 YYNGEE. The CDR3 has 14 residues. V lost 3 bases to trimming and J lost 2 bases; unmatched junction nucleotides: 5. CDR3 coding DNA: TGTGCCAGCAGCGGAGACAGGGTGCCCTACGAGCAGTACTTC. Its translation: CASSGDRVPYEQYF.

This clonotype is medium-sized by share. The chain joins TRBV5-1 to TRBJ1-6, with D perhaps matching TRBD1 (5 bases). The CDR3 consists of 17 residues. Germline CDR1 and CDR2: SGHRS and YFSETQ. Trimming cost V 3 bases and J 0 bases, with 13 bases left between them. CDR3 nucleotide sequence: TGCGCCAGCAGCTCGGGACTGCTAGACTCCTATAATTCACCCCTCCACTTT. Protein product: CASSSGLLDSYNSPLHF.

The chain is built from TRBV10-3 and TRBJ2-2; D perhaps matches TRBD2 (5 bases). Germline CDR1 reads ENHRY; CDR2 reads SYGVKD. The CDR3 is made up of 14 amino acids. V was pared by 2 bases and J by 2 bases, with 6 bases between. CDR3 in DNA: TGTGCCATCAGTGAGCGGACTAACACCGGGGAGCTGTTTTTT. It codes for CAISERTNTGELFF.

This clonotype has a single count. J is TRBJ1-5 and V is TRBV20-1; possible D gene TRBD1, 5 bases. This CDR3 has 14 residues. Germline assignment: CDR1 DFQATT and CDR2 SNEGSKA (reference sequence). The V end lost 2 bases, the J end lost 4 bases, and 12 bases lay between the germline ends. This chain's CDR3 is CSARHGTKNQPQHF. CDR3 DNA sequence: TGCAGTGCTAGACACGGGACGAAGAATCAGCCCCAGCATTTT.

This clonotype appeared once. The chain recombines TRBV7-2 with TRBJ2-7; 7 nucleotides agree with TRBD2. Germline V lookup: CDR1 SGHTA, CDR2 FQGNSA. CDR3 length equals 15 residues. V was pared by 4 bases and J by 2 bases, with 8 bases of the junction left unmatched. CDR3 bases: TGTGCCAGCAGCTCCGGGCACGGGACTACCTACGAGCAGTACTTC. Its translation: CASSSGHGTTYEQYF.

The J gene is TRBJ1-4, the V gene TRBV6-1; TRBD1 matches 9 bases. Losses at the gene ends were 6 bases for V and 9 bases for J; bases not matched to a gene: 8. This CDR3 comprises 14 residues. Germline CDR1 MNHNS, CDR2 SASEGT. The CDR3 loop is CASSPPGQGKKLFF. The CDR3 DNA reads TGTGCCAGCAGCCCCCCGGGACAGGGAAAAAAACTGTTTTTT.